This TCR beta chain appears in the sequencing data of a study of T cells in lung cancer brain metastases. Either synchronous oligometastatic disease or delayed solitary brain metastasis recurrence led to resection. Some clones are missing from TCRdb's copy, which holds only in-frame ones; the method was immunoSEQ multiplex PCR. The table lists about 3,500 clones, 86% of them singletons, with 5.2% in the top ten. Germline-derived CDR1 and CDR2 are MNHNS and SASEGT. This CDR3 is built from 13 residues. V was cut by 4 bases and J by 1 base, with 7 bases left in between. The chain combines TRBV6-1 with TRBJ1-1, with unresolved D. The origin of this receptor is a woman between 45 and 65 years old with non-small cell lung cancer. Sample: tumor tissue from the primary lung tumor. The CDR3, as DNA: TGTGCCAGCAGTGTGGTGCAGAACACTGAAGCTTTCTTT. Residues: CASSVVQNTEAFF.